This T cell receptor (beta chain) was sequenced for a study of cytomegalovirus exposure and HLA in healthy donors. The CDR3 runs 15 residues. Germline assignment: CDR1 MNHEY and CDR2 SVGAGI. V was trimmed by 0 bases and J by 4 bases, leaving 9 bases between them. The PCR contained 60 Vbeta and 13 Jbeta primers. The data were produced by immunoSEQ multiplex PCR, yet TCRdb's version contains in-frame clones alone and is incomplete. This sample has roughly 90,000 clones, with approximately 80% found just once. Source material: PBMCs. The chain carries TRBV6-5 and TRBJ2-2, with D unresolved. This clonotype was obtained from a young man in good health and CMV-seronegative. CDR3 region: CASSYSGQSTGELFF. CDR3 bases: TGTGCCAGCAGTTACTCGGGCCAGAGCACCGGGGAGCTGTTTTTT.